Listed here is a single TCR beta chain. The data stem from a study of blood T cell repertoires in COVID-19. Turning to the study itself: COVID-19 samples collected from the United States, Italy and Spain covered acute and convalescent phases. Nucleic acid was either cDNA or gDNA, and it came from T cells, B-cell-depleted T cells, or PBMCs.

Trimming left V 4 bases short and J 13 bases short, with 19 bases between. The germline gives CDR1 SQVTM, CDR2 ANQGSEA. The CDR3 sequence is 13 residues long. Authors' analysis steps: From reference gene primer amplification, estimates of nucleated cell counts were derived. Profiling relied on immunoSEQ multiplex PCR, and the TCRdb table lists in-frame clones only, not all of them. The V and J calls and clone size were taken over from that table, and D and trimming were inferred from the DNA. Among tens of thousands of clones listed, around 82% were seen once. The source of this sequence is a human donor in a cohort sampled during active COVID-19. Sequences were obtained from peripheral blood. This rearrangement joins TRBV29-1 to TRBJ1-4; D is undetermined. The CDR3 bases are TGCAGCGTTGTTAAGGTCGGGCTTGAGGGACTGTTTTTT. Amino acids: CSVVKVGLEGLFF.